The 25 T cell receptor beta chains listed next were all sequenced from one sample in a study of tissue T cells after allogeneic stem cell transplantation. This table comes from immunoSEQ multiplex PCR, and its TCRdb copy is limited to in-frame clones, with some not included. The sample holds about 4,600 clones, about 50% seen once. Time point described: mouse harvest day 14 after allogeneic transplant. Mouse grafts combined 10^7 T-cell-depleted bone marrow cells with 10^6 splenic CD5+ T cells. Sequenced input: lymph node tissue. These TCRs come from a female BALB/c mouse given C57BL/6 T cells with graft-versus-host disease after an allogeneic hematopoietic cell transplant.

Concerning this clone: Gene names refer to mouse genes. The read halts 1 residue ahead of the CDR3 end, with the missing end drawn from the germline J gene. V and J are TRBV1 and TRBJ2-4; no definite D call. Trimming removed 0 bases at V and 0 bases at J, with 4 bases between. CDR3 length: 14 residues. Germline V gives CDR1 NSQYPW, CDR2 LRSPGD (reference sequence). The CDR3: CTCSAEQSQNTLYF. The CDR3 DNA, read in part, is TGCACCTGCAGTGCAGAACAGAGTCAAAACACCTTGTAC.

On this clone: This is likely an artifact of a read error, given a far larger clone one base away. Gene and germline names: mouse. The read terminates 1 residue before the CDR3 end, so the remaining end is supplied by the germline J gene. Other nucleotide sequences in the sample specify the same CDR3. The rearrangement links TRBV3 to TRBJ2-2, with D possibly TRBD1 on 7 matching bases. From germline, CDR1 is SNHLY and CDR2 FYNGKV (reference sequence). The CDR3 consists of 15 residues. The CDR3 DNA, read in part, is TGTGCGAGCAGCTTAGAGGGGGCGAACACCGGGCAGCTCTAC. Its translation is CASSLEGANTGQLY. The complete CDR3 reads CASSLEGANTGQLYF.

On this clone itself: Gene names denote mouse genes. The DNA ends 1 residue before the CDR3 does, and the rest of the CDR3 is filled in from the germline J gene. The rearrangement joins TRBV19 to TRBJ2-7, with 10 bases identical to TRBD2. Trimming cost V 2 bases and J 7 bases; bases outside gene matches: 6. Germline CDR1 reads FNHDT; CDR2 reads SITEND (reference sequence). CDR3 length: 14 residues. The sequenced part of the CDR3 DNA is TGTGCCAGCAGTATTGAACTGGGGGGGGAGGAACAGTAC. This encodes CASSIELGGEEQY. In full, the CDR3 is CASSIELGGEEQYF.

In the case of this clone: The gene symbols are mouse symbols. CDR3 DNA, as far as it was read: TGTGCCAGCAGCTATGGACTGGGGCAAGACACCCAGTAC. Protein: CASSYGLGQDTQY. The whole CDR3 is CASSYGLGQDTQYF. The J gene is TRBJ2-5, the V gene TRBV3; 9 nucleotides line up with TRBD2. The CDR3 extends 1 residue past the end of the read, so its final part is completed from the germline J gene. Germline values: CDR1 SNHLY, CDR2 FYNGKV (reference sequence). J lost 3 bases, V lost 4 bases, and 2 bases had no gene match. This CDR3 comprises 14 residues.

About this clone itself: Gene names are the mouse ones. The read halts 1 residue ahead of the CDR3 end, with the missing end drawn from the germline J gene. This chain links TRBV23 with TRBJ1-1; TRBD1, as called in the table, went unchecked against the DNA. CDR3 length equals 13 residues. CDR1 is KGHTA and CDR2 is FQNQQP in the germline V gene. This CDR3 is CSSSPGQNTEVFF. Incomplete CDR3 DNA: TGCTCCAGCAGCCCGGGACAAAACACAGAAGTCTTC.

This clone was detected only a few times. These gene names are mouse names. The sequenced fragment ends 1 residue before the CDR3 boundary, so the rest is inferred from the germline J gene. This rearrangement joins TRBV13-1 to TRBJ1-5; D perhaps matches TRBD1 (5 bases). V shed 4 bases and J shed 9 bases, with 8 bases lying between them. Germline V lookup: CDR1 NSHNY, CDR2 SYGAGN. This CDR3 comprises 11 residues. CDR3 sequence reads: CASSSGGAPLF. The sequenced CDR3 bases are TGTGCCAGCAGTTCCGGGGGGGCTCCGCTT. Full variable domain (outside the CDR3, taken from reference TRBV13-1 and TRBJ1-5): EAAVTQSPRNKVTVTGGNVTLSCRQTNSHNYMYWYRQDTGHGLRLIHYSYGAGNLRIGDVPDGYKATRTTQEDFFLLLELASPSQTSLYFCASSSGGAPLFGEGTRLSVL.

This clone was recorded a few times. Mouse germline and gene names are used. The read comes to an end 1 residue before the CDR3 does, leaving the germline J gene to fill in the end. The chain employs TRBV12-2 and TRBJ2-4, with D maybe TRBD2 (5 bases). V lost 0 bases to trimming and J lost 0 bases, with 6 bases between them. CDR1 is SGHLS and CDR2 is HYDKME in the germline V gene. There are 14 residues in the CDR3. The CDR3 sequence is CASSLVGSQNTLYF. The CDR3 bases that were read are TGTGCCAGCTCTCTCGTGGGGAGTCAAAACACCTTGTAC.

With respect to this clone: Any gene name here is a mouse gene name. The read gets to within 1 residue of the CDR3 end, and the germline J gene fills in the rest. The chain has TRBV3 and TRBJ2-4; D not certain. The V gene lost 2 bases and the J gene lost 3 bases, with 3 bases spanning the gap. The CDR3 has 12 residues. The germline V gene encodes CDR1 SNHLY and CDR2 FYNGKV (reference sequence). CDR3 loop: CASSLKQNTLYF. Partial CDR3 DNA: TGTGCCAGCAGCTTAAAGCAAAACACCTTGTAC.

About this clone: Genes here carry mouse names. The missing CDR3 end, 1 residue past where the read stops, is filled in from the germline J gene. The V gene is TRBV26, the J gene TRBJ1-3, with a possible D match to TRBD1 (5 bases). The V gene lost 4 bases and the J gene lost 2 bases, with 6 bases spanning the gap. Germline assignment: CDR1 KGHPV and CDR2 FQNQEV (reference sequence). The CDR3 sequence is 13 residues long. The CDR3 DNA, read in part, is TGTGCCAGCAGTCGGGGGGCTGGAAATACGCTCTAT. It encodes CASSRGAGNTLY. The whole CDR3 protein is CASSRGAGNTLYF.

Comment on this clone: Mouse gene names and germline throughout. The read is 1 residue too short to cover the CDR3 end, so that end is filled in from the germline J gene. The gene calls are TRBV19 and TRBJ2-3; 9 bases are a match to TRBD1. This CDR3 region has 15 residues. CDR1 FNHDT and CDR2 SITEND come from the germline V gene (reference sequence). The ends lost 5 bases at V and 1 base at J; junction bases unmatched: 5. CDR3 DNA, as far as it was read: TGTGCCAGCAGCGGGGACAGGGATGGTGCAGAAACGCTGTAT. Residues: CASSGDRDGAETLY. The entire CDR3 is CASSGDRDGAETLYF. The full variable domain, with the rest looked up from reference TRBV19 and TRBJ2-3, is GGIITQTPKFLIGQEGQKLTLKCQQNFNHDTMYWYRQDSGKGLRLIYYSITENDLQKGDLSEGYDASREKKSSFSLTVTSAQKNEMAVFLCASSGDRDGAETLYFGSGTRLTVL.

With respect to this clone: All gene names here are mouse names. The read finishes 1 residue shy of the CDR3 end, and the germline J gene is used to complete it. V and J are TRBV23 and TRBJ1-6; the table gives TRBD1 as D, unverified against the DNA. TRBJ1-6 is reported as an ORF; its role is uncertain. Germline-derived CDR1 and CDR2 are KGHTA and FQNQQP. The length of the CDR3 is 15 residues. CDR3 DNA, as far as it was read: TGCTCCAGCAGCCGGGACAGGGTTGGGAATTCGCCCCTCTAC. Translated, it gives CSSSRDRVGNSPLY. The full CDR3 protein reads CSSSRDRVGNSPLYF.

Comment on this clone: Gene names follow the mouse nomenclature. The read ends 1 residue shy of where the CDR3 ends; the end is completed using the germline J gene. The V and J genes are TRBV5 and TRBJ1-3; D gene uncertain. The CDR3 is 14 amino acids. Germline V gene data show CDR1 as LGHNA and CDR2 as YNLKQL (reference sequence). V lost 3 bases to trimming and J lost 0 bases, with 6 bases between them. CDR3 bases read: TGTGCCAGCAGCCAGACAAATTCTGGAAATACGCTCTAT. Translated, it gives CASSQTNSGNTLY. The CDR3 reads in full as CASSQTNSGNTLYF.

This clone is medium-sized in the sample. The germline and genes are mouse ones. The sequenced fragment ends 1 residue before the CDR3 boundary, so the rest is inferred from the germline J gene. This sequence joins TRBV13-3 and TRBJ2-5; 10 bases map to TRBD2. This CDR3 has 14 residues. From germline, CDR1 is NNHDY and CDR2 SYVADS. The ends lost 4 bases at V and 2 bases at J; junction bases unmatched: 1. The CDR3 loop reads CASSRLGGQDTQYF. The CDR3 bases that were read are TGTGCCAGCAGTCGACTGGGGGGCCAAGACACCCAGTAC.

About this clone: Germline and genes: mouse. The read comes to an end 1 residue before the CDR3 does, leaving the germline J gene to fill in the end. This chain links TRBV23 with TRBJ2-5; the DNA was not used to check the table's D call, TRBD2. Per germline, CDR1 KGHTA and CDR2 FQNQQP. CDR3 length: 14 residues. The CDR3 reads CSSSQPGLGDTQYF. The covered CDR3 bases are TGCTCCAGCAGTCAACCGGGACTGGGGGACACCCAGTAC.

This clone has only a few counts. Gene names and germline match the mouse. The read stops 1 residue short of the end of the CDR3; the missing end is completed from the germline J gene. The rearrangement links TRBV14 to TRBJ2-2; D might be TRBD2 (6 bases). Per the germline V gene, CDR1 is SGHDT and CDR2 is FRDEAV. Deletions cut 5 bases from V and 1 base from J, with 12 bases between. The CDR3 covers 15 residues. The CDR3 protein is CASSPGTINTGQLYF. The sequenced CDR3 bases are TGTGCCAGCAGCCCCGGGACTATAAACACCGGGCAGCTCTAC.

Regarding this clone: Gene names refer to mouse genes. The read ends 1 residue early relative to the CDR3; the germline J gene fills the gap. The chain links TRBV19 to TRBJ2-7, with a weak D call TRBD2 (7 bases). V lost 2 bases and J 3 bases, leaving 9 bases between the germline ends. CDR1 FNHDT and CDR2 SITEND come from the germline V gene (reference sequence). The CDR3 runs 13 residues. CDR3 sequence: CASSMRGGYEQYF. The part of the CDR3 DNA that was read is TGTGCCAGCAGTATGAGGGGGGGCTATGAACAGTAC.

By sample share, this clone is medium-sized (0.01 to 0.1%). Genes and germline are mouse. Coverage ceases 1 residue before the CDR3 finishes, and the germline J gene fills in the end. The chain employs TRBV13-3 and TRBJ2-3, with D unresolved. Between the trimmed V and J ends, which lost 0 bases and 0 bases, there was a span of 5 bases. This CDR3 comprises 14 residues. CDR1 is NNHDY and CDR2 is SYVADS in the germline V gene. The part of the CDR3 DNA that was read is TGTGCCAGCAGTGATGTGGGTAGTGCAGAAACGCTGTAT. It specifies CASSDVGSAETLY. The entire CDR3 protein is CASSDVGSAETLYF.

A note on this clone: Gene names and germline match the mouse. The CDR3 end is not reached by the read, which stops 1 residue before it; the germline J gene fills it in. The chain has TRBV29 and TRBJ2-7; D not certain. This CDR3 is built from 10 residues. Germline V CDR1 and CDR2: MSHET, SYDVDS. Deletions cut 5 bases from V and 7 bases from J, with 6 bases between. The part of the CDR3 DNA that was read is TGTGCTAGCAGTCGGCGGGAACAGTAC. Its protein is CASSRREQY. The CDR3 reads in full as CASSRREQYF.

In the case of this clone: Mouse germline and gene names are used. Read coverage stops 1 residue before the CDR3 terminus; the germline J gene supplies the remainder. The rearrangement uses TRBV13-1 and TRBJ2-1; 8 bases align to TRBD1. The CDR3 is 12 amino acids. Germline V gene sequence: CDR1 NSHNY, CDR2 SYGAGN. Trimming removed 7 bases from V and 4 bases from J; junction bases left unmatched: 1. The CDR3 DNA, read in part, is TGTGCCAGCCGGGACAGGTATGCTGAGCAGTTC. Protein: CASRDRYAEQF. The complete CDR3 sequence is CASRDRYAEQFF.

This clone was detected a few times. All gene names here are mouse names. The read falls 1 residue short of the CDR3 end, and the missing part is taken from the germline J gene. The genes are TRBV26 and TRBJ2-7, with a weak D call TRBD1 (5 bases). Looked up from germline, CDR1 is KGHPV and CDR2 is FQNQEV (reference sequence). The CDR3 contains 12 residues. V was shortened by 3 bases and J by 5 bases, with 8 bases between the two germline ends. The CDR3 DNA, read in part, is TGTGCCAGCAGTCTCACAGGTGATGAACAGTAC. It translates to CASSLTGDEQY. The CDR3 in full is CASSLTGDEQYF. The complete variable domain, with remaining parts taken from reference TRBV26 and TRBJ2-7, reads NSKVIQTPRYLVKGQGQKAKMRCIPEKGHPVVFWYQQNKNNEFKFLINFQNQEVLQQIDMTEKRFSAECPSNSPCSLEIQSSEAGDSALYLCASSLTGDEQYFGPGTRLTVL.

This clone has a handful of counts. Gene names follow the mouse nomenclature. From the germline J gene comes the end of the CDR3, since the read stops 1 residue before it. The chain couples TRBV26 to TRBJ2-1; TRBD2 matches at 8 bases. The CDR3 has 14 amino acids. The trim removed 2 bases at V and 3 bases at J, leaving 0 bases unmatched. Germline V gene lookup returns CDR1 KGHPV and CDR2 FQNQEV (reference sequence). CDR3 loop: CASSLDWGYAEQFF. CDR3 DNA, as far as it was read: TGTGCCAGCAGTCTGGACTGGGGCTATGCTGAGCAGTTC.

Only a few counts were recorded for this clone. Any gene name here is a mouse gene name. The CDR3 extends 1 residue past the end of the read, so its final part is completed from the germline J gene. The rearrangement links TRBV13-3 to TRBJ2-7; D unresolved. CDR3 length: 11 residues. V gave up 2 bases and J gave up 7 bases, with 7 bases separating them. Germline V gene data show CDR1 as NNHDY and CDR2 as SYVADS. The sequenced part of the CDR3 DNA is TGTGCCAGCAGTGAGGGCGTGGAACAGTAC. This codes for CASSEGVEQY. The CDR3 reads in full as CASSEGVEQYF.

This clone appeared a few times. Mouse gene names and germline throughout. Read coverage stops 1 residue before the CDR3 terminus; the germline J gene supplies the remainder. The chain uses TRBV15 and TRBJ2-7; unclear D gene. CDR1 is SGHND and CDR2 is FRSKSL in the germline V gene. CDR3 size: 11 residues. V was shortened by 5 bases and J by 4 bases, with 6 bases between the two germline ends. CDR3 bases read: TGTGCCAGCAGTCAGAAATATGAACAGTAC. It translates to CASSQKYEQY. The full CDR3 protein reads CASSQKYEQYF.

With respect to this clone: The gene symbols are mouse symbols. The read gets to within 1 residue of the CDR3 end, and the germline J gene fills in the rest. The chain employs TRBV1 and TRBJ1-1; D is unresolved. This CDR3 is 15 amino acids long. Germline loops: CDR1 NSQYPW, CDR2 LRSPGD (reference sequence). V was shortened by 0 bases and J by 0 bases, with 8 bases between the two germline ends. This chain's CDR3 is CTCSADGSANTEVFF. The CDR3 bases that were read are TGCACCTGCAGTGCAGATGGCAGCGCAAACACAGAAGTCTTC.

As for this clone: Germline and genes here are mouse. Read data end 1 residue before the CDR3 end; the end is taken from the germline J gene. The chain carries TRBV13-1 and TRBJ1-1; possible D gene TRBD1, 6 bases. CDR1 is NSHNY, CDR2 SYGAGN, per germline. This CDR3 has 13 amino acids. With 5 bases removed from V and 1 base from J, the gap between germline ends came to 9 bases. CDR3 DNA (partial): TGTGCCAGCAGGCCGGGACAAAACACAGAAGTCTTC. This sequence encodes CASRPGQNTEVF. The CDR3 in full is CASRPGQNTEVFF.